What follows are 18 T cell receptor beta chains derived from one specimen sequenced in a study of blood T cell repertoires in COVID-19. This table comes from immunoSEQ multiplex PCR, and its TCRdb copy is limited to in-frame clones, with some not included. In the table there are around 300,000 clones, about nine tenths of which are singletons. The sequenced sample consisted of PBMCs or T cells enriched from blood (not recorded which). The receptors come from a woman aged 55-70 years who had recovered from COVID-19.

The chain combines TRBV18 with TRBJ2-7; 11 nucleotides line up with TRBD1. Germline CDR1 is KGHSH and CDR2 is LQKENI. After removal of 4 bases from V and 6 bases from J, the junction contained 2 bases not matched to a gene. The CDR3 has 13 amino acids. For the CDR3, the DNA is TGTGCCAGCTCACGGACAGGGGGCGTCGAGCAGTACTTC. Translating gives CASSRTGGVEQYF.

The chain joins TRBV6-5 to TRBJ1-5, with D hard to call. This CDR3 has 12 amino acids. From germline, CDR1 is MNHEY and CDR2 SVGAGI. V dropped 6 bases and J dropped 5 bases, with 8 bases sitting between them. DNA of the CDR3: TGTGCCAGCAGAATCGGGGATCAGCCCCAGCATTTT. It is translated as CASRIGDQPQHF.

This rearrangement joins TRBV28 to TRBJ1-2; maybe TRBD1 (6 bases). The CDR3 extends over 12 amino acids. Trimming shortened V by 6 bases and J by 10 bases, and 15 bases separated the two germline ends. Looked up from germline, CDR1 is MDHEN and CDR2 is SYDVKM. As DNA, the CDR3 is TGTGCCAGCAGACAACGCCAGGGGTCCTACACCTTC. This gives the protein CASRQRQGSYTF.

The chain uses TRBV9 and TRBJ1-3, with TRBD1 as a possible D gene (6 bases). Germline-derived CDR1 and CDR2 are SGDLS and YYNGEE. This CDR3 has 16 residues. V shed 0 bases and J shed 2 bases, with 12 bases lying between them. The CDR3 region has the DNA TGTGCCAGCAGCGTAGCCCCGGACAGACCTGGAAACACCATATATTTT. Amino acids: CASSVAPDRPGNTIYF.

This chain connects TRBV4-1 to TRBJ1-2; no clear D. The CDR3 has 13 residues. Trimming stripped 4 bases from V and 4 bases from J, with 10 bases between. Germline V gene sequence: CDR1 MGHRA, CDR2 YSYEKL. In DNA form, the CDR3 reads TGCGCCAGCAGCCTGGCGGGAGGCTATGGCTACACCTTC. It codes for CASSLAGGYGYTF.

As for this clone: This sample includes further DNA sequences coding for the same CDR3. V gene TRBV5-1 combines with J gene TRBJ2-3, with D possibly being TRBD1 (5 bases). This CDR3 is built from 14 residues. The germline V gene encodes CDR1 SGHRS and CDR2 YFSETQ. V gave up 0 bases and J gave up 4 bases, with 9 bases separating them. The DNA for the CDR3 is TGCGCCAGCAGCTTGGACGCAGGGTCAGATACGCAGTATTTT. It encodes CASSLDAGSDTQYF. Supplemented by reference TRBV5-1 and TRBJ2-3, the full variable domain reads KAGVTQTPRYLIKTRGQQVTLSCSPISGHRSVSWYQQTPGQGLQFLFEYFSETQRNKGNFPGRFSGRQFSNSRSEMNVSTLELGDSALYLCASSLDAGSDTQYFGPGTRLTVL.

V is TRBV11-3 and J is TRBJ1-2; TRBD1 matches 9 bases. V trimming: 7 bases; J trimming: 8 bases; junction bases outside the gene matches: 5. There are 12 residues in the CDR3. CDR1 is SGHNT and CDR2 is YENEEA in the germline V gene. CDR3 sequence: CASTTGGQGYTF. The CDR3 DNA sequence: TGTGCCAGCACGACAGGGGGACAAGGCTACACCTTC.

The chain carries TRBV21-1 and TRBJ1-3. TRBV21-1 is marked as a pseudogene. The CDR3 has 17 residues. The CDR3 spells CASTSREGDYSGNTIYF. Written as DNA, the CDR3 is TGTGCCAGCACCTCAAGGGAGGGAGATTACTCTGGAAACACCATATATTTT.

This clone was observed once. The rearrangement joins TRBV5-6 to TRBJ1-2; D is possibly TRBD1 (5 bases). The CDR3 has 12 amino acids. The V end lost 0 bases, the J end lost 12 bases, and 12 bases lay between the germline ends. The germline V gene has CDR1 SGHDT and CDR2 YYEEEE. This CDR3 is CASSLVLRAHTF. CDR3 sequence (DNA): TGTGCCAGCAGCTTGGTCCTCAGGGCCCACACCTTC.

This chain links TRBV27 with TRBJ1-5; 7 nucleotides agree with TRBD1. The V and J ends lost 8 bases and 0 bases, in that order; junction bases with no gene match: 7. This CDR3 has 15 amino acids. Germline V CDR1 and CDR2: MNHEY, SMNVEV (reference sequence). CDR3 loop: CASHPGTASNQPQHF. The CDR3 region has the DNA TGTGCCAGCCATCCGGGGACAGCTAGCAATCAGCCCCAGCATTTT.

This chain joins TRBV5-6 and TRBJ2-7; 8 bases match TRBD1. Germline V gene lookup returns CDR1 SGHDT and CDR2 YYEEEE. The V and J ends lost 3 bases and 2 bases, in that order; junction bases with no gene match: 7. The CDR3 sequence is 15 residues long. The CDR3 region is CASSSDRGAPYEQYF. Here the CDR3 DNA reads TGTGCCAGCAGCTCAGACAGGGGAGCCCCCTACGAGCAGTACTTC.

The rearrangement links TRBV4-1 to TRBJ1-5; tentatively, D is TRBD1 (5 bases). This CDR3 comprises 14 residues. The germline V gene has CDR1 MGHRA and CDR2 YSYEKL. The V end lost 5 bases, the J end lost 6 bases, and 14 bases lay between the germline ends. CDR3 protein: CASSYRSAGQPQHF. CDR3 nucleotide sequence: TGCGCCAGCAGCTACAGGAGCGCAGGTCAGCCCCAGCATTTT.

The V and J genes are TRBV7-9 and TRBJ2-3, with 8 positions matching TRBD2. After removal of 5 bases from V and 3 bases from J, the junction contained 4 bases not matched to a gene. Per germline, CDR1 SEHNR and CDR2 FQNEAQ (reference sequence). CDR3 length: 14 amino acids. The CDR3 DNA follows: TGTGCCAGCAGCCACAGCGGGGGAACAGATACGCAGTATTTT. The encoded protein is CASSHSGGTDTQYF.

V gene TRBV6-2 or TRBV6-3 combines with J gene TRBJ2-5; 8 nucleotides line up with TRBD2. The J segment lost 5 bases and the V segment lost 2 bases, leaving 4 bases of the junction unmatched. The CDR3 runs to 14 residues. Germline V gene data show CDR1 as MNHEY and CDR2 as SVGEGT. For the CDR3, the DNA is TGTGCCAGCAGTTACGTACTAGCGGCGGAGACCCAGTACTTC. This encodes CASSYVLAAETQYF.

CDR3 protein: CASSQLDRANQPQHF. The CDR3 DNA sequence: TGTGCCAGCAGCCAATTGGACAGGGCTAATCAGCCCCAGCATTTT. This sequence joins TRBV28 and TRBJ1-5, with 8 bases matching TRBD1. After removal of 6 bases from V and 4 bases from J, the junction contained 8 bases not matched to a gene. Per the germline V gene, CDR1 is MDHEN and CDR2 is SYDVKM. The CDR3 spans 15 residues.

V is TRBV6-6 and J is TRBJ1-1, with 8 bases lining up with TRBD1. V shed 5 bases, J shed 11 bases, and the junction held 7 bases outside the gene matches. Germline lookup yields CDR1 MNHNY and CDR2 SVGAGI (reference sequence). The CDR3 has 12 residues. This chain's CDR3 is CASSQTGEGAFF. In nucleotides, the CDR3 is TGTGCCAGCAGTCAGACAGGGGAAGGGGCTTTCTTT.

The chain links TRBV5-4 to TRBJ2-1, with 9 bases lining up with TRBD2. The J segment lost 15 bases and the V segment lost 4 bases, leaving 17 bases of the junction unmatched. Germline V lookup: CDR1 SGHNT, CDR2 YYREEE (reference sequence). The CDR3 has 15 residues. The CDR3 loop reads CASSRAGEAGGSAFF. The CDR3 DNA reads TGTGCCAGCAGCCGAGCTGGGGAAGCGGGAGGATCCGCGTTCTTC.

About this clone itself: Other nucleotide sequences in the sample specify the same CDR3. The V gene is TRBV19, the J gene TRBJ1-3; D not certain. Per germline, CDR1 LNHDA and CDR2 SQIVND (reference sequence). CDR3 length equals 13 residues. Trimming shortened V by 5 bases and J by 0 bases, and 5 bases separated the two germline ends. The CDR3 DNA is TGTGCCAGTAGTCGCGGCTCTGGAAACACCATATATTTT. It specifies CASSRGSGNTIYF.